This paragraph covers one T cell receptor (beta chain) sequence. Its antigen is unidentified. These data originate in a study of response to subunit inactivated influenza vaccine. Study observations and caveats: Each seasonal influenza vaccination, the authors suggested, recruits few new T cells.

The CDR3 has 17 amino acids. V shed 3 bases and J shed 0 bases, with 17 bases lying between them. Looked up from germline, CDR1 is SGHKS and CDR2 is YYEKEE (reference sequence). TCRdb analysed the RT-PCR reads with MiXCR anew, one entry per CDR3 protein. The sample carries fewer than 400,000 distinct CDR3 sequences, 21% recorded once. The material was PBMCs from blood, obtained about 20 months after vaccination. The V and J genes are TRBV5-5 and TRBJ2-3; no definite D call. This receptor was taken from a man between 50 and 70 years old who received an inactivated influenza vaccine. DNA for the CDR3: TGTGCCAGCAGCTGGCCCCACAGAGGATCTAGCACAGATACGCAGTATTTT. Translating it yields CASSWPHRGSSTDTQYF.